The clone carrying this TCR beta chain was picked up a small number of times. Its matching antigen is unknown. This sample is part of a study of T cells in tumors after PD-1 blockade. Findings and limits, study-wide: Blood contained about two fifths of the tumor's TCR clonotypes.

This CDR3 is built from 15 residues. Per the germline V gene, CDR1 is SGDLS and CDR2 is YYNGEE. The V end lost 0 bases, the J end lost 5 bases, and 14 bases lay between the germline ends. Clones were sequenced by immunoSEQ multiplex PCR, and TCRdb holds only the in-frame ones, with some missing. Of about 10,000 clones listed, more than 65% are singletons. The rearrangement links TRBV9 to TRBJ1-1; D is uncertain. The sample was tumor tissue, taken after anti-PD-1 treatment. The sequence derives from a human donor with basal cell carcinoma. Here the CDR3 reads CASSVDPTVGTEAFF. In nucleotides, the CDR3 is TGTGCCAGCAGCGTAGATCCTACGGTGGGGACTGAAGCTTTCTTT.